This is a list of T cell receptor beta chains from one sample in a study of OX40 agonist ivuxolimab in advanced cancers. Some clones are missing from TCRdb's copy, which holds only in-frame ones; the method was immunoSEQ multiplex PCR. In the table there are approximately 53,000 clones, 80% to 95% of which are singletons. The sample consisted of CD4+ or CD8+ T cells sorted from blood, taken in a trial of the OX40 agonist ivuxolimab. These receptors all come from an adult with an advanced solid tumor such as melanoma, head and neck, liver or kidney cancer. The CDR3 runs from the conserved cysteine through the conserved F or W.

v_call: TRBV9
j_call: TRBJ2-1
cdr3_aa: CASSPGGDEQFF

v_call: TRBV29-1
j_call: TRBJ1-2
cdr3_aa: CSVAGRDREYGYTF

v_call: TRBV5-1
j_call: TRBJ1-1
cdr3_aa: CASSLKGLNTEAFF

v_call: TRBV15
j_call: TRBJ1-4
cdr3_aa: CATSRDLEATNEKLFF

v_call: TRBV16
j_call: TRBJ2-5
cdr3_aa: CASSQGTGQETQYF

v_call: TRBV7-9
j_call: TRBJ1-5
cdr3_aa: CASSREGEENQPQHF

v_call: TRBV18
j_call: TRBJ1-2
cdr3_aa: CASSLPGSGYTF

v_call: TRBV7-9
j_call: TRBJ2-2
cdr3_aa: CASSQASGGTGELFF

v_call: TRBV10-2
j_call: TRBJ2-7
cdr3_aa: CASLAPSYEQYF

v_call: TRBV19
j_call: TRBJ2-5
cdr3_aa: CASSPSGRRTGPETQYF

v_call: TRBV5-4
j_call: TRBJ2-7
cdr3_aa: CASSLSGGYEQYF

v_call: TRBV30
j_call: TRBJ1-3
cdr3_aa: CAWKRSGNTIYF

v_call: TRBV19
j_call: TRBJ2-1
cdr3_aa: CASSILVESYNEQFF

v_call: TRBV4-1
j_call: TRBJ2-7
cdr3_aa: CASSQVFDRGYEQYF

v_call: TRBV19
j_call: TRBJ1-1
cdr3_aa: CASSKGPNTEAFF

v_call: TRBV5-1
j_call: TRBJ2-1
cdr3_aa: CASSFLTDLSHNEQFF

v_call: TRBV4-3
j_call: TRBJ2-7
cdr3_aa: CASSQDREGPTYEQYF

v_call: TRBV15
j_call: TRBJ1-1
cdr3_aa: CATSSRDRGYMNTEAFF

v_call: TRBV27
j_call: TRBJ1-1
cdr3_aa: CASSLSGQGAGTEAFF

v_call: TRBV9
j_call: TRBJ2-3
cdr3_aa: CASSYSRDSVFFDQTDTQYF

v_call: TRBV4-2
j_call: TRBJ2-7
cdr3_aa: CASSQGFSYEQYF

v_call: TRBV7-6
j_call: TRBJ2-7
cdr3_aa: CASSLRGGGADEQYF

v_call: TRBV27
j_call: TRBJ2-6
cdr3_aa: CASGRCLVSGANVLTF

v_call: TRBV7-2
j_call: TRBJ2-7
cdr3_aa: CASSLALSEDPAPYEQYF

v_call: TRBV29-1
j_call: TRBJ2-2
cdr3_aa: CSVDGNTGELFF

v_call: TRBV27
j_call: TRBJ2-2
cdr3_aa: CASSHENTGELFF

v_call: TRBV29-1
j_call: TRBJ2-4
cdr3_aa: CSVETGKGKNIQYF

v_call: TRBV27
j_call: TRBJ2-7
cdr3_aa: CASSQGRGFGQYF

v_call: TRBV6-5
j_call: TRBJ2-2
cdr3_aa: CASSYFGTGPDGELFF

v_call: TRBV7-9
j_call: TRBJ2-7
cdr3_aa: CASTLGGPEQYF

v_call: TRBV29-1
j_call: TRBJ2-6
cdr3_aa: CSVILAVGPGANVLTF

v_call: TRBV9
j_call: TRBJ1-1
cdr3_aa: CASSVASGLGDTEAFF

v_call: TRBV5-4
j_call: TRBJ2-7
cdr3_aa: CASSVDVAGPYPRPNEQYF

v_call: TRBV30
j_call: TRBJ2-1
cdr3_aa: CAWSSFYNEQFF

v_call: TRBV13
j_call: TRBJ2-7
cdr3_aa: CASSLGLAAVYEQYF

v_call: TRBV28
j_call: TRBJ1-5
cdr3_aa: CASSFRAGGNQPQHF

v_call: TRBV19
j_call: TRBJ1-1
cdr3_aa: CASSPGTRAFF

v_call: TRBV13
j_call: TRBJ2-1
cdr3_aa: CASSSTTSGRYNEQFF

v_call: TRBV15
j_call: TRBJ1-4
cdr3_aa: CATSSDRGPVEKLFF